Presented here are 5 T cell receptor beta chains from one specimen sequenced in a study of identical twins. TCRdb analysed the 5' RACE reads with MiXCR anew, one entry per CDR3 protein. The table includes a few hundred thousand distinct CDR3 sequences, around 18% detected once. The sequencing input was naive T cells sorted from blood. The receptors were sampled from a man aged 50-59 years in good health.

V and J are TRBV6-1 and TRBJ2-7; 11 bases align to TRBD2. Germline-derived CDR1 and CDR2 are MNHNS and SASEGT. J gave up 2 bases and V 6 bases, and 6 bases lay outside the gene matches. The CDR3 loop spans 15 amino acids. For the CDR3, the DNA is TGTGCCAGCAGGGGAGGGACTAGCGGAGCCTACGAGCAGTACTTC. Translation: CASRGGTSGAYEQYF.

The V gene is TRBV28, the J gene TRBJ1-2, with D tentatively TRBD1 (5 bases). Trimming stripped 4 bases from V and 4 bases from J, with 13 bases between. Germline V lookup: CDR1 MDHEN, CDR2 SYDVKM. This CDR3 is built from 14 residues. The chain's CDR3 is CASSYQTVSYGYTF. The CDR3 DNA reads TGTGCCAGCAGTTACCAGACAGTCTCCTATGGCTACACCTTC.

This clonotype has ten or more counts. The rearrangement uses TRBV5-5 and TRBJ2-3, with 7 bases fitting TRBD1. The CDR3 extends over 14 amino acids. Germline CDR1 is SGHKS and CDR2 is YYEKEE (reference sequence). V was pared by 4 bases and J by 2 bases, with 4 bases of the junction left unmatched. The CDR3 DNA reads TGTGCCAGCAGCACTGGGACAGTCACAGATACGCAGTATTTT. This translates into CASSTGTVTDTQYF.

The rearrangement uses TRBV27 and TRBJ2-7, with TRBD2 matching 9 bases. Germline values: CDR1 MNHEY, CDR2 SMNVEV (reference sequence). The V gene end was trimmed by 5 bases and the J gene end by 5 bases; junction bases not matched to a gene: 16. This CDR3 is built from 17 residues. The CDR3 reads CASSQETSGTKGDEQYF. The CDR3 nucleotides are TGTGCCAGCAGTCAGGAGACTAGCGGTACGAAGGGGGACGAGCAGTACTTC.

This chain joins TRBV27 and TRBJ2-6; D perhaps matches TRBD1 (8 bases). This CDR3 contains 17 residues. Trimming pared 6 bases from V and 4 bases from J, leaving 19 bases between. The germline CDR1 and CDR2 sequences are MNHEY and SMNVEV (reference sequence). The CDR3 DNA is TGTGCCAGCAGGGGGGGGACAGGAGGGTCCGGGGCCAACGTCCTGACTTTC. Encoded protein: CASRGGTGGSGANVLTF.